This T cell receptor (beta chain) was recovered during a study of PD-1 blockade in mismatch repair-deficient tumors (dated by TCRdb to 2016 to 2017). General notes on the study: Between late 2013 and September 2016, fewer than 90 consecutive patients with about 12 mismatch repair-deficient cancer types, all previously treated and progressing, were enrolled in the trial. Deep sequencing of TCR CDR3 regions was used to track tumor-associated T cell clones in peripheral blood of patients responding to PD-1 blockade. General study outcomes and caveats: Clones residing in the tumor, which were often undetectable in blood before treatment, expanded quickly after pembrolizumab and then contracted, generally before radiologic responses.

V loses 4 bases, J loses 4 bases, and the germline ends lie 13 bases apart. CDR1 SQVTM and CDR2 ANQGSEA were looked up in the germline V gene. The CDR3 runs 13 residues from the cysteine to the phenylalanine. The retained sequence is limited to the CDR3, 39 bases, with the frame set at the first base. Sample time point, as interpreted from the label and publication: peripheral blood before pembrolizumab. For each enrolled patient, mismatch repair deficiency was established using either polymerase chain reaction or immunohistochemistry. Three patients who responded to pembrolizumab therapy underwent TCR sequencing. Pembrolizumab PD-1 blockade was prospectively tested in advanced mismatch repair-deficient cancers, regardless of tissue of origin, in the phase II trial. Peripheral blood T cell samples were gathered serially, both before PD-1 blockade started and at multiple time points afterward. Blood sampling times were reported as weeks after the first pembrolizumab dose.

Remarks on this clone: No antigen is known for it. No base quality values were provided; no much bigger clone lies one nucleotide off.

Library preparation was by the immunoSEQ multiplex PCR assay. Here the immuneACCESS table is served through TCRdb, limited to in-frame sequences with V and J called. Missing clones are a known gap in these copies; in checked studies unresolved V genes cover under half, and the rest lacks a known reason. For this sample there are approximately 23,000 clones; roughly 83% appear just once. Of the sample, under 3.5% is held by the ten largest clones. The chain employs TRBV29-1 and TRBJ2-5, and the D gene may be TRBD1, 5 bases matching. The TCR comes from an adult with mismatch repair-deficient cancer. Source: PBMCs, taken before pembrolizumab treatment. The CDR3 is CSVGLGVGETQYF. The bases are TGCAGCGTTGGTTTAGGGGTCGGAGAGACCCAGTACTTC.